The next 9 T cell receptor beta chains were all read from a single sample in a study of beta chain features in type 1 diabetes. Study conclusions and caveats: In every one of the four CD4+ subsets, TCRB CDR3s were moderately but significantly shorter in Type 1 diabetes patients.

These receptors' antigens are unknown. What was sequenced were expressed TCRB transcripts, since all of the isolated RNA had been reverse transcribed. Method: immunoSEQ multiplex PCR; TCRdb's copy keeps in-frame clones and lacks some. The table has about 340,000 clones, roughly 14% seen once. Sequences were obtained from naive CD4+ T cells from blood. These receptors all stem from a woman aged 18-29 years with type 1 diabetes.

The chain carries TRBV7-9 and TRBJ2-5, with 9 bases matching TRBD1. The trim removed 0 bases at V and 5 bases at J, leaving 4 bases unmatched. CDR1 and CDR2 (germline): SEHNR, FQNEAQ (reference sequence). This CDR3 comprises 15 residues. The DNA for the CDR3 is TGTGCCAGCAGCTTAGCCGGGACAGGGAGGGAGACCCAGTACTTC. Translated: CASSLAGTGRETQYF. The whole variable domain, remainder taken from reference TRBV7-9 and TRBJ2-5, is DTGVSQNPRHKITKRGQNVTFRCDPISEHNRLYWYRQTLGQGPEFLTYFQNEAQLEKSRLLSDRFSAERPKGSFSTLEIQRTEQGDSAMYLCASSLAGTGRETQYFGPGTRLLVL.

The chain is built from TRBV7-2 and TRBJ1-4, with 8 bases identical to TRBD1. Germline CDR1 is SGHTA and CDR2 is FQGNSA. The CDR3 is made up of 16 amino acids. The V and J ends lost 3 bases and 4 bases, in that order; junction bases with no gene match: 7. DNA for the CDR3: TGTGCCAGCAGCTTCCGGCAGGGGGCGATTAATGAAAAACTGTTTTTT. This sequence encodes CASSFRQGAINEKLFF.

V and J are TRBV5-1 and TRBJ2-6; TRBD1 aligns across 8 bases. Germline CDR1 is SGHRS and CDR2 is YFSETQ. Trimming took 4 bases from V and 4 from J; bases not matched to a gene: 16. The CDR3 is 19 amino acids. In DNA, the CDR3 is TGCGCCAGCAGCGTTGGCGGGGTCAGGGGGCGTGCCGGGGCCAACGTCCTGACTTTC. Protein: CASSVGGVRGRAGANVLTF.

The sample holds a few counts of this clone. The gene calls are TRBV2 and TRBJ2-1; 8 bases agree with TRBD2. The CDR3 has 14 residues. V shed 7 bases and J 7 bases; nucleotides not matched to a gene: 9. Germline V CDR1 and CDR2: SNHLY, FYNNEI. CDR3 protein: CASNPTSGGNEQFF. The DNA of the CDR3 is TGTGCCAGCAACCCCACTAGCGGTGGAAATGAGCAGTTCTTC.

The chain joins TRBV2 to TRBJ1-2, with D uncertain. The CDR3 totals 14 residues. Trimming removed 6 bases from V and 8 bases from J, with 19 bases in between. The germline V gene encodes CDR1 SNHLY and CDR2 FYNNEI. The CDR3 spells CASSINRGYGGYTF. The CDR3 bases are TGTGCCAGCAGCATCAATCGGGGATATGGGGGCTACACCTTC.

This clone was seen a handful of times. The J gene is TRBJ2-3, the V gene TRBV2; 10 bases match TRBD2. The CDR3 is 18 amino acids. J was trimmed by 4 bases and V by 5 bases; bases with no gene match: 15. Germline V gene data show CDR1 as SNHLY and CDR2 as FYNNEI. CDR3 sequence: CASSMDGPGLASPDTQYF. CDR3 DNA: TGTGCCAGCAGTATGGACGGCCCGGGACTAGCGAGCCCAGATACGCAGTATTTT.

A few counts support this clone. The genes are TRBV11-2 and TRBJ2-1; 10 positions agree with TRBD2. The CDR3 is 14 amino acids. Per germline, CDR1 SGHAT and CDR2 FQNNGV. The J segment lost 8 bases and the V segment lost 1 base, leaving 2 bases of the junction unmatched. The CDR3 sequence is CASSLGLAGDEQFF. As DNA, the CDR3 is TGTGCCAGCAGCTTAGGGCTAGCGGGAGATGAGCAGTTCTTC.

This clone was counted only a few times. The CDR3 protein is CASSVDGFRGNTEAFF. For the CDR3, the DNA is TGTGCCAGCAGCGTAGATGGGTTTCGCGGGAACACTGAAGCTTTCTTT. The gene calls are TRBV9 and TRBJ1-1; the D is unclear. The germline V gene encodes CDR1 SGDLS and CDR2 YYNGEE. V was clipped by 0 bases and J by 1 base, with 13 bases between them. The CDR3 loop spans 16 amino acids.

The chain links TRBV5-1 to TRBJ2-3, with 12 bases aligning to TRBD2. CDR1 SGHRS and CDR2 YFSETQ come from the germline V gene. The junction had 6 bases not matched to a gene; V was cut back by 4 bases and J by 6 bases. The CDR3 runs to 15 residues. Here the CDR3 reads CASSRLAGEGDTQYF. The CDR3 nucleotides read TGCGCCAGCAGCAGACTAGCGGGAGAAGGGGATACGCAGTATTTT.